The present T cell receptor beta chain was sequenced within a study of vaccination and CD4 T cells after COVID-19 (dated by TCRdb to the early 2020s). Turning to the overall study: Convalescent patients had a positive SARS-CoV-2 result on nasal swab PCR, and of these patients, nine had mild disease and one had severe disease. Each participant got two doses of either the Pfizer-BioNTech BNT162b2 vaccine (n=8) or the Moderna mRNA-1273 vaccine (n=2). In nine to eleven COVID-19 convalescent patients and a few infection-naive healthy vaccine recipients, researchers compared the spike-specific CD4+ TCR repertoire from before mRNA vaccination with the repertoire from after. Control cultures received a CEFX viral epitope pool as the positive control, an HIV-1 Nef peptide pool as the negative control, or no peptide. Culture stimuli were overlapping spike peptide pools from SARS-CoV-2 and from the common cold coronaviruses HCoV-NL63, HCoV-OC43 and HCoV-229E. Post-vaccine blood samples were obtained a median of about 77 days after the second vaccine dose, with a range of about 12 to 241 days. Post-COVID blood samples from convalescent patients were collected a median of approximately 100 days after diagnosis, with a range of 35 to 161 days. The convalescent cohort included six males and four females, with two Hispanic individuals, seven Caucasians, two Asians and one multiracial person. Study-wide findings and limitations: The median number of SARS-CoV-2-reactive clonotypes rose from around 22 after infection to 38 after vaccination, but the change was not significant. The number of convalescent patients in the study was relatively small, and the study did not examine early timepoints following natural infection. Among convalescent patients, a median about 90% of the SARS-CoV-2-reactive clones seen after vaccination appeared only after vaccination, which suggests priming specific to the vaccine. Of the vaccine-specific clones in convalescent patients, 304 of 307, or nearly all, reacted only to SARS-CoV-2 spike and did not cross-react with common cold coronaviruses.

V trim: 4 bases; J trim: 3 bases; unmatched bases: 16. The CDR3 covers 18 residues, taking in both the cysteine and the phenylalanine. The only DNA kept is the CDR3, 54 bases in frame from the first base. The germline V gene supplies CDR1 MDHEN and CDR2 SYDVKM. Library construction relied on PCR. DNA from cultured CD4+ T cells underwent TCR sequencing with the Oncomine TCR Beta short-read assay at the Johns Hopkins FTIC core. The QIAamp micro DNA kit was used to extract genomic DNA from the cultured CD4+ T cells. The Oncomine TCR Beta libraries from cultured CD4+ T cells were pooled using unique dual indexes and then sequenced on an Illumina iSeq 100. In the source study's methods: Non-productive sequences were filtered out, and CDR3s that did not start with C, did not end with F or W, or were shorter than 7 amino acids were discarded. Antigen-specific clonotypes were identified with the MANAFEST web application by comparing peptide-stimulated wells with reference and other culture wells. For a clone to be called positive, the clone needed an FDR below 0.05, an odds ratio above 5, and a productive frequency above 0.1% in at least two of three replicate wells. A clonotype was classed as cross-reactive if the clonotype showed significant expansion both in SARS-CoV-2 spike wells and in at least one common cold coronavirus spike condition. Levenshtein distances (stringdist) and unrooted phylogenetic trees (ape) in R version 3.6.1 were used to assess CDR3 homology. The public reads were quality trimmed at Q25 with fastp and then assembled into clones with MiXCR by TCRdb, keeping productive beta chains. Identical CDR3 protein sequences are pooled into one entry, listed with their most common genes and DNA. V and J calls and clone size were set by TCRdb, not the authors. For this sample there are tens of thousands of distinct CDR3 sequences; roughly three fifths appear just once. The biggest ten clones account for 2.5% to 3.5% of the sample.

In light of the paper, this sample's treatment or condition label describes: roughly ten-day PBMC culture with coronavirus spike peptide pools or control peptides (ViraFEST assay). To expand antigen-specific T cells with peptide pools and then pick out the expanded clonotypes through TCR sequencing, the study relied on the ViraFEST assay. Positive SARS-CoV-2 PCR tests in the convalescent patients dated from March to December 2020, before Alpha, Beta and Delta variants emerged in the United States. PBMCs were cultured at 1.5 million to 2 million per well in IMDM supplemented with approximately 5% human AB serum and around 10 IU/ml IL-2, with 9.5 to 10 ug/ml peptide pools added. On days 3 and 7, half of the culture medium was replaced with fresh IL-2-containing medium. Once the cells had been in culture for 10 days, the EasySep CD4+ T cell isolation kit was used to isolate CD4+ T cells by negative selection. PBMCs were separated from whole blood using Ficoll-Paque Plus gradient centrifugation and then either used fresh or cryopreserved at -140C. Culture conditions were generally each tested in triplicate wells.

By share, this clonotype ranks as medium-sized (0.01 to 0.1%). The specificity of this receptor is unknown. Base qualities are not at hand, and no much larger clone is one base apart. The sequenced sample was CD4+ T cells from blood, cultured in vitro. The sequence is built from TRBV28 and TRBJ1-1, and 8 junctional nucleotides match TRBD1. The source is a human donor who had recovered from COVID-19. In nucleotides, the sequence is TGTGCCAGCAGTTATGATTGGACAGGGACTAGTAGGTACACTGAAGCTTTCTTT. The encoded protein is CASSYDWTGTSRYTEAFF.